This T cell receptor beta chain was obtained from a study of OX40 agonist ivuxolimab in advanced cancers. Study observations and caveats: Averaged across samples, CD8+ T cells carried more expanded clones than CD4+ did. Some patients who did not respond also had low normalized T-cell clonal expansion. It was not determined which antigens were specifically recognized by the peripheral T cells that had undergone clonal expansion. At 0.1-3.0 mg/kg, partial responders had clonal expansion among the lowest observed.

In regard to this clone: Its antigen remains unidentified.

Generated by immunoSEQ multiplex PCR, the TCRdb table keeps only in-frame clones and is missing some. The sample lists tens of thousands of clones, around 89% occurring once. The CDR3 has 14 amino acids. V was cut by 1 base and J by 1 base, with 8 bases left in between. Germline lookup yields CDR1 SGHKS and CDR2 YYEKEE (reference sequence). This sequence joins TRBV5-5 and TRBJ1-1; D may be TRBD1 (5 bases). This clonotype was obtained from an adult with an advanced solid tumor such as melanoma, head and neck, liver or kidney cancer. Here the sequenced sample was CD4+ or CD8+ T cells sorted from blood, taken in a trial of the OX40 agonist ivuxolimab. For the CDR3, the DNA is TGTGCCAGCAGCTTGACAGGAGGGAACACTGAAGCTTTCTTT. Translation: CASSLTGGNTEAFF.